This T cell receptor beta chain appears in the sequencing data of a study of T cell changes during pregnancy in multiple sclerosis. Clones were sequenced by immunoSEQ multiplex PCR, and TCRdb holds only the in-frame ones, with some missing. The sample has around 26,000 clones, 88% seen once. The V and J ends lost 3 bases and 4 bases, in that order; junction bases with no gene match: 2. Germline V gene lookup returns CDR1 GTSNPN and CDR2 SVGIG (reference sequence). The CDR3 extends over 12 amino acids. The sample in question was CD4+ T cells from peripheral blood mononuclear cells, obtained in the first trimester of pregnancy. The V and J genes are TRBV30 and TRBJ2-7, with TRBD1 identical over 8 bases. The sequence came from a female donor in good health, enrolled as a control in a pregnancy study. CDR3 DNA sequence: TGTGCCTGGAGCAGGGGGCCTTACGAGCAGTACTTC. It encodes CAWSRGPYEQYF. The complete variable domain, with remaining parts taken from reference TRBV30 and TRBJ2-7, reads SQTIHQWPATLVQPVGSPLSLECTVEGTSNPNLYWYRQAAGRGLQLLFYSVGIGQISSEVPQNLSASRPQDRQFILSSKKLLLSDSGFYLCAWSRGPYEQYFGPGTRLTVT.